These T cell receptor beta chains were read from a single sample in a study of blood T cell repertoires in COVID-19. The repertoire was sequenced with immunoSEQ multiplex PCR; TCRdb's copy has only in-frame clones and lacks some. The table lists roughly 200,000 clones, around 83% of them singletons. Sample: peripheral blood. The receptors originated from a woman of 80 years or more with acute or convalescent COVID-19. CDR3s include the opening cysteine and the closing phenylalanine or tryptophan. A D gene is named only where the DNA matches it firmly. Not all rows give a size; the values are once, few, many and, for expanded clones, a class.

V gene	D gene	J gene	clone size	CDR3 DNA	CDR3 protein
TRBV18	-	TRBJ1-2	-	TGTGCCAGCTCACCAGGGACACTTACCTATGGCTACACCTTC	CASSPGTLTYGYTF
TRBV7-9	-	TRBJ1-5	-	TGTGCCAGCACCGTGGGGGCTTCCAATCAGCCCCAGCATTTT	CASTVGASNQPQHF
TRBV5-1	TRBD1	TRBJ2-2	-	TGCGCCAGCAGCTTGAACTTGGGACAGGCCCCGGGGGAGCTGTTTTTT	CASSLNLGQAPGELFF
TRBV15	-	TRBJ2-5	-	TGTGCCACCTCAGGGTTGAGGGAGACCCAGTACTTC	CATSGLRETQYF
TRBV11-2	-	TRBJ2-2	-	TGTGCCAGCAGCTTAGTCGGGACGAACACCGGGGAGCTGTTTTTT	CASSLVGTNTGELFF
TRBV19	TRBD1	TRBJ2-7	-	TGTGCCAGTAAGGACAGGGGGCTGTACGAGCAGTACTTC	CASKDRGLYEQYF
TRBV2	TRBD1	TRBJ2-7	-	TGTGCCAGCAGCACTGACAGGGAAGACGAGCAGTACTTC	CASSTDREDEQYF
TRBV5-6	-	TRBJ2-1	-	TGTGCCAGCAGCTGGAGGACCCTCAGGGGGGTAAGCTCCTACAATGAGCAGTTCTTC	CASSWRTLRGVSSYNEQFF
TRBV5-1	TRBD2	TRBJ2-7	-	TGCGCCAGCAGCCCGATGCTAGCGGGGGGTAACTACGAGCAGTACTTC	CASSPMLAGGNYEQYF
TRBV15	-	TRBJ2-3	-	TGTGCCACCAGCCAGGGCACAGATACGCAGTATTTT	CATSQGTDTQYF
TRBV14	-	TRBJ2-3	few	TGTGCCAGCAGCCAAGATGACTACTTCACAGATACGCAGTATTTT	CASSQDDYFTDTQYF
TRBV28	TRBD2	TRBJ2-5	-	TGTGCCAGCAGTATCCTAGCGGGAGGGGGGGAGACCCAGTACTTC	CASSILAGGGETQYF
TRBV6-5	TRBD1	TRBJ1-1	-	TGTGCCAGCAGAGGGACAGTTTATTCTGAAGCTTTCTTT	CASRGTVYSEAFF
TRBV6-6	TRBD1	TRBJ1-5	-	TGTGCCAGCAGACCGACAGGGGACGGCCAGCCCCAGCATTTT	CASRPTGDGQPQHF
TRBV5-1	-	TRBJ2-7	-	TGCGCCAGCTGGTCACCAGACTCATACTCCTACGAGCAGTACTTC	CASWSPDSYSYEQYF
TRBV7-9	TRBD1	TRBJ1-2	-	TGTGCCAGCAGCAAACAGGGGACGGATGGCTACACCTTC	CASSKQGTDGYTF
TRBV27	-	TRBJ1-3	-	TGTGCCAGCAGTTTCCCCCCAAATGGAAACACCATATATTTT	CASSFPPNGNTIYF
TRBV3-1/TRBV3-2	TRBD1	TRBJ2-2	few	TGTGCCAGCAGCCAAGTTACAGGGGGTGGAGGGGAGCTGTTTTTT	CASSQVTGGGGELFF
TRBV21-1	-	TRBJ1-4	-	TGTGCCAGCAGCCAAAGAGGAGGGAAGGGGACTAATGAAAAACTGTTTTTT	CASSQRGGKGTNEKLFF
TRBV7-9	-	TRBJ1-2	-	TGTGCCAGCAGCCCCGTTTTAGTCTACACCTTC	CASSPVLVYTF